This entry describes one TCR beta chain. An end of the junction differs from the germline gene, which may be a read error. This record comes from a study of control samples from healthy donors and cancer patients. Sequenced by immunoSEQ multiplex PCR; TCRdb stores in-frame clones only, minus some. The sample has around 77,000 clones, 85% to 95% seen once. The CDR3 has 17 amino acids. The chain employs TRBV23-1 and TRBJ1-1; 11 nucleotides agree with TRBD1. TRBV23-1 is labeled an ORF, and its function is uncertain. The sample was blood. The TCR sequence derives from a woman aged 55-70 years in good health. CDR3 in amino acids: CATSRGDRGFMNTEAFF. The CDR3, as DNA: TGCGCCACCAGTCGGGGGGACAGGGGGTTTATGAACACTGAAGCTTTCTTT.